This is a list of T cell receptor beta chains from one sample in a study of blood T cell repertoires in COVID-19. Using immunoSEQ multiplex PCR, the repertoire was profiled, and TCRdb retains in-frame clones only, with some absent. The sample lists 390,000 or so clones, 90% occurring once. Sequencing used peripheral blood. These receptors were obtained from a man between 18 and 35 years old with active or convalescent COVID-19. The CDR3 runs from the conserved cysteine through the conserved F or W. D genes are given only for firm matches. Rows give clone size only sometimes, using once, few, many, or a class for an expanded clone.

clone_size d_call j_call v_call cdr3_nt cdr3_aa
NA TRBD2 TRBJ2-2 TRBV4-2 TGTGCCAGCAGCCAAGAAAGGCTAGCGGGGAGGGTTGATGGGGAGCTGTTTTTT CASSQERLAGRVDGELFF
NA NA TRBJ2-7 TRBV5-6 TGTGCCAGCAGCTCAGCGGTTGAAACCTACGAGCAGTACTTC CASSSAVETYEQYF
NA NA TRBJ1-5 TRBV18 TGTGCCAGCTCACCTCCGGGGAGGGTAGGACAGCCCCAGCATTTT CASSPPGRVGQPQHF
NA TRBD1 TRBJ1-2 TRBV3-1/TRBV3-2 TGTGCCAGCAGCCGGACAGGGGAGACGTATGGCTACACCTTC CASSRTGETYGYTF
NA NA TRBJ1-2 TRBV6-5 TGTGCCAGCAGTTACGATGAGGGTTTCGACTATGGCTACACCTTC CASSYDEGFDYGYTF
NA NA TRBJ2-1 TRBV29-1 TGCAGCGTTGAAGATCCCCGTTACAATGAGCAGTTCTTC CSVEDPRYNEQFF
NA NA TRBJ2-1 TRBV5-6 TGTGCCAGCAGCCCGGATGCAGGATACAATGAGCAGTTCTTC CASSPDAGYNEQFF
NA TRBD1 TRBJ1-5 TRBV18 TGTGCCAGCTCACCGGGACAGGGTAGCAATCAGCCCCAGCATTTT CASSPGQGSNQPQHF
NA TRBD2 TRBJ2-7 TRBV4-2 TGTGCCAGCAGCCAAGAGACTAGCGGGGGGCCCCCCAACTTC CASSQETSGGPPNF
NA NA TRBJ2-1 TRBV24-1 TGTGCCACCAGTGATCCCACAGGAGACTACAATGAGCAGTTCTTC CATSDPTGDYNEQFF
few NA TRBJ1-1 TRBV9 TGTGCCAGCAGCGGAGGCAGAAACACTGAAGCTTTCTTT CASSGGRNTEAFF
NA NA TRBJ2-1 TRBV4-1 TGCGCCAGCAGCCATGGGGACTTCCCTTGGAATGAGCAGTTCTTC CASSHGDFPWNEQFF
NA NA TRBJ2-7 TRBV15 TGTGCCACCGGGTCGGGTAGCTCCTACGAGCAGTACTTC CATGSGSSYEQYF
NA NA TRBJ2-1 TRBV6-2/TRBV6-3 TGTGCCAGCAGTTACTCGACGGGGAGTGGGAATGAGCAGTTCTTC CASSYSTGSGNEQFF
NA TRBD2 TRBJ2-2 TRBV25-1 TGTGCCAGCCGTGGGAGGGACACCGGGGAGCTGTTTTTT CASRGRDTGELFF
NA NA TRBJ2-7 TRBV5-1 TGCGCCAGCAGCTTGGTCTCCCTAGGTGACGAGCAGTACTTC CASSLVSLGDEQYF
NA TRBD1 TRBJ1-2 TRBV28 TGTGCCAGCAGTTTATGGGGGACAGGGGAATTGGACTATGGCTACACCTTC CASSLWGTGELDYGYTF
NA TRBD1 TRBJ1-2 TRBV19 TGTGCCAGTAGTCCACAGGACAGGGCAGTCTACACCTTC CASSPQDRAVYTF
NA TRBD2 TRBJ2-5 TRBV5-6 TGTGCCAGCACTTGGACTAGCGGGGGAACGGGGCAAGAGACCCAGTACTTC CASTWTSGGTGQETQYF
NA NA TRBJ1-5 TRBV19 TGTGCCAGTACCCCAGGAATCTATAGCAATCAGCCCCAGCATTTT CASTPGIYSNQPQHF
NA NA TRBJ1-6 TRBV6-5 TGTGCCAGCGGATACGACTCGGGGTCATATTCACCCCTCCACTTT CASGYDSGSYSPLHF
once NA TRBJ1-5 TRBV19 TGTGCCAGTAGCCTGATCAACAGTTTGGGGGCGAATCAGCCCCAGCATTTT CASSLINSLGANQPQHF
NA TRBD1 TRBJ1-2 TRBV10-3 TGTGCCATCAGGGGGACAGGCTATGGCTACACCTTC CAIRGTGYGYTF
NA TRBD1 TRBJ1-1 TRBV11-2 TGTGCCAGCAGCTTAGGGACAGGGGGACGGGCTTTCTTT CASSLGTGGRAFF
NA TRBD1 TRBJ1-3 TRBV5-4 TGTGCCAGCAGCCCCGGACAGGGCTCTGGAAACACCATATATTTT CASSPGQGSGNTIYF
NA NA TRBJ2-5 TRBV18 TGTGCCAGCTCCCGACTAGGCCAAGAGACCCAGTACTTC CASSRLGQETQYF
NA NA TRBJ1-5 TRBV7-2 TGTGCCAGCAGCTTAGCCCTGGGGAGGGGAGGGGATCAGCCCCAGCATTTT CASSLALGRGGDQPQHF
NA TRBD2 TRBJ2-1 TRBV2 TGTGCCAGCAGTGCGGGTAGCGGGAACTACAATGAGCAGTTCTTC CASSAGSGNYNEQFF
NA NA TRBJ2-7 TRBV7-9 TGTGCCAGCAGCATCTCAGGGGAAGGGAACTACGAGCAGTACTTC CASSISGEGNYEQYF
NA TRBD1 TRBJ2-2 TRBV6-6 TGTGCCAGCAGTTACGACAGGGGAGTTTCCGGGGAGCTGTTTTTT CASSYDRGVSGELFF
NA TRBD2 TRBJ2-2 TRBV15 TGTGCCACCAGCCCGGCGGGGGGCGGTACCGGGGAGCTGTTTTTT CATSPAGGGTGELFF
few TRBD1 TRBJ1-2 TRBV19 TGTGCCAGTGGACAGGGGGCGATTTACGGGTCTGGCTACACCTTC CASGQGAIYGSGYTF
NA NA TRBJ2-7 TRBV7-9 TGTGCCAGCAGCTTAGTAGGCCAGGGGGGCGAGCAGTACTTC CASSLVGQGGEQYF
NA NA TRBJ1-3 TRBV29-1 TGCAGCGTTACCGGTGGAAACACCATATATTTT CSVTGGNTIYF
NA TRBD1 TRBJ2-5 TRBV7-6 TGTGCCAGCAGCACAAAGGACAGGGCTCAAGAGACCCAGTACTTC CASSTKDRAQETQYF
NA NA TRBJ2-2 TRBV19 TGTGCCACACACAGGGCCGGGGAGCTGTTTTTT CATHRAGELFF
NA NA TRBJ2-3 TRBV11-2 TGTGCCAGCAGCTTTGACCGGGGAACAGATACGCAGTATTTT CASSFDRGTDTQYF
NA TRBD1 TRBJ2-5 TRBV2 TGTGCCAGCAGCCGGGACAGGGGGAGTCAAGAGACCCAGTACTTC CASSRDRGSQETQYF
once NA TRBJ1-3 TRBV5-1 TGCGCCAGCAGCTTGGAACTCTCGTCAGGAAACACCATATATTTT CASSLELSSGNTIYF
NA NA TRBJ1-2 TRBV2 TGTGCCAGCAGAAGTGCAGGCTATGGCTACACCTTC CASRSAGYGYTF
NA NA TRBJ1-1 TRBV6-2/TRBV6-3 TGTGCCAGCAGTTACTCAGGGGGTCCGAACACTGAAGCTTTCTTT CASSYSGGPNTEAFF
NA NA TRBJ2-1 TRBV28 TGTGCCAGCAGTCTAGACCGGGACTCCGACAATGAGCAGTTCTTC CASSLDRDSDNEQFF
NA TRBD1 TRBJ1-2 TRBV28 TGTGCCAGCAGGGGATGGGACACCGGGACAGGGGAAAACTACACCTTC CASRGWDTGTGENYTF
NA TRBD1 TRBJ1-1 TRBV6-6 TGTGCCAGCAGCTGGAGACAGGGCGGGGACACTGAAGCTTTCTTT CASSWRQGGDTEAFF
NA TRBD2 TRBJ2-1 TRBV19 TGTGCCAGTAGTCCTCAGCGGGAGGGCTCTCCGAAATCGTTCTTC CASSPQREGSPKSFF
NA NA TRBJ1-6 TRBV6-5 TGTGCCAGCATAGACAGGTCCTCAGGGTATTCACCCCTCCACTTT CASIDRSSGYSPLHF
once NA TRBJ2-7 TRBV28 TGTGCCAGCAGCCCGACAGGTTCGAGTTACGAGCAGTACTTC CASSPTGSSYEQYF
NA NA TRBJ2-7 TRBV15 TGTGCCACCAGCAGAGGAGCGCCTACCTACGAGCAGTACTTC CATSRGAPTYEQYF
NA TRBD1 TRBJ2-7 TRBV5-1 TGCGCCAGCAGCCTAACACCGGGACAGGGGGCCTACGAGCAGTACTTC CASSLTPGQGAYEQYF
NA NA TRBJ2-3 TRBV5-1 TGCGCCAGCAGCCTCAACGGGGGGCAATTAGATACGCAGTATTTT CASSLNGGQLDTQYF
NA NA TRBJ1-6 TRBV15 TGTGCCACCAGCAGAGAAATCAAGACAGGCAGTAATTCACCCCTCCACTTT CATSREIKTGSNSPLHF
NA TRBD2 TRBJ2-1 TRBV4-1 TGCGCCAGCAGCGCCTATGCGGGGGGGATGGGCAATGAGCAGTTCTTC CASSAYAGGMGNEQFF
NA NA TRBJ1-5 TRBV6-1 TGTGCCAGCAGTGAAGCTGGCAGCAATCAGCCCCAGCATTTT CASSEAGSNQPQHF
NA NA TRBJ1-5 TRBV19 TGTGCCAGTAAAACAGTGTATAGCAATCAGCCCCAGCATTTT CASKTVYSNQPQHF
NA NA TRBJ1-1 TRBV11-3 TGTGCCAGCAGCCGATCCCAGGGGACTGAAGCTTTCTTT CASSRSQGTEAFF
once TRBD1 TRBJ1-3 TRBV27 TGTGCCTCGGGCCGACAGGGAGACTCTGGAAACACCATATATTTT CASGRQGDSGNTIYF
once NA TRBJ2-1 TRBV4-3 TGCGCCAGCAGCCAAGATCGGGTACAGGGTCGCTCGCAGTTCTTC CASSQDRVQGRSQFF
NA NA TRBJ1-1 TRBV2 TGTGCCAGCAGTGTGGTTAGAGCGGCAGTAGGAGCTTTCTTT CASSVVRAAVGAFF
NA TRBD1 TRBJ1-2 TRBV29-1 TGCAGCGTTGAGATCGGGGACAGGGTGGGTAGTGGCTACACCTTC CSVEIGDRVGSGYTF